This TCR beta chain comes out of a study of T cells in tumors and immune-related adverse events. Libraries were prepared by immunoSEQ multiplex PCR; TCRdb keeps only in-frame clonotypes and omits some of them. The table shows more than 10,000 clones, with about nine tenths occurring only once. Trimming pared 5 bases from V and 4 bases from J, leaving 11 bases between. The CDR3 sequence is 13 residues long. CDR1 and CDR2 from the germline V gene are SEHNR and FQNEAQ (reference sequence). This sample comprised lymph node tissue, obtained from a patient treated with anti-PD-1 therapy. The chain has TRBV7-9 and TRBJ1-2; D ambiguous. The TCR comes from a female donor with metastatic renal cell carcinoma. In DNA, the CDR3 is TGTGCCAGCAGCATCGAGAGCCTCTATGGCTACACCTTC. Translation: CASSIESLYGYTF.